This T cell receptor (beta chain) comes out of a study of long-term antiretroviral therapy in people with HIV. Overall study results and limits: HIV repertoire CDR3 lengths ranged less widely than those of controls.

This CDR3 is 15 amino acids long. V lost 5 bases and J lost 9, with 20 bases in between. From germline, CDR1 is SGHTA and CDR2 FQGNSA. The run of the v3.0 immunoSEQ assay was at survey level. TCRdb keeps only in-frame clones here, not all; method: immunoSEQ multiplex PCR. Here the sample spans roughly 30,000 clones, about 80% being singletons. In regard to this clone: The antigen is not known.

This receptor was taken from a man aged 40-49 years with HIV. The sample in question was unsorted PBMCs, obtained 0.3 years after starting antiretroviral therapy. V usage is TRBV7-2 and J usage is TRBJ1-3; D not certain. The CDR3 is CASSPWTALEGTIYF. The CDR3, as DNA: TGTGCCAGCAGCCCATGGACGGCCCTGGAAGGCACCATATATTTT.